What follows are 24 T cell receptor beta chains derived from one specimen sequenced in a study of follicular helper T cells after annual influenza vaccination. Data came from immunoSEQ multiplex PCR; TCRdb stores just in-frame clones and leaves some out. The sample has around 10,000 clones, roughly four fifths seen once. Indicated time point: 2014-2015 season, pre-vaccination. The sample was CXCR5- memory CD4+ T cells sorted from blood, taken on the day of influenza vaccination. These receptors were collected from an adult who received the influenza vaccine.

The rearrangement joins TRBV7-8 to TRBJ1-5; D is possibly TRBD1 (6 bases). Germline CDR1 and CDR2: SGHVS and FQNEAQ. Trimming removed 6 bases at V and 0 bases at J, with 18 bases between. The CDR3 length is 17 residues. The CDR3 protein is CASRAGTQIDSNQPQHF. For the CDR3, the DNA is TGTGCCAGCAGGGCCGGGACACAAATCGATAGCAATCAGCCCCAGCATTTT.

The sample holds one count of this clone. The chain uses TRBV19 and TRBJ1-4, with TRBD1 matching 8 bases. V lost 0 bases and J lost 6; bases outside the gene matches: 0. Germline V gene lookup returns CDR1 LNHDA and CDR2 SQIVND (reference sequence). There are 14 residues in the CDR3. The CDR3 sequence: CASSIDRGHEKLFF. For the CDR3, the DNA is TGTGCCAGTAGTATAGACAGGGGGCATGAAAAACTGTTTTTT. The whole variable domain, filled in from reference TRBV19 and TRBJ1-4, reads DGGITQSPKYLFRKEGQNVTLSCEQNLNHDAMYWYRQDPGQGLRLIYYSQIVNDFQKGDIAEGYSVSREKKESFPLTVTSAQKNPTAFYLCASSIDRGHEKLFFGSGTQLSVL.

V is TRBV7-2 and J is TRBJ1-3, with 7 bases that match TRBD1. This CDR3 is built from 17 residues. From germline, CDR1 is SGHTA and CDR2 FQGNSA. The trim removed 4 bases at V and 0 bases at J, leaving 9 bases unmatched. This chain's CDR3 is CASSSGTASLSGNTIYF. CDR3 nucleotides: TGTGCCAGCAGCTCCGGGACAGCCTCGCTCTCTGGAAACACCATATATTTT.

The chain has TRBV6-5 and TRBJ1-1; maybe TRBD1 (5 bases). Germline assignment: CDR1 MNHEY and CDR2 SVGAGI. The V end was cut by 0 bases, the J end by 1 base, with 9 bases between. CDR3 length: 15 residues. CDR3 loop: CASSYSLGPNTEAFF. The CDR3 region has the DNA TGTGCCAGCAGTTACTCACTGGGACCGAACACTGAAGCTTTCTTT.

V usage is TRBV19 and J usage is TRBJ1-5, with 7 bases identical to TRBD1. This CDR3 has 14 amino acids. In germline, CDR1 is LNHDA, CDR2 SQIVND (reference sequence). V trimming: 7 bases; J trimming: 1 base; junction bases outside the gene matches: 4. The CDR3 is CASTGTESNQPQHF. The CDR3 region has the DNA TGTGCCAGTACCGGGACAGAAAGCAATCAGCCCCAGCATTTT.

Here the CDR3 reads CASRSTGGARGNQPQHF. The CDR3 region has the DNA TGTGCCAGCAGGTCTACAGGGGGCGCGCGGGGCAATCAGCCCCAGCATTTT. The V and J genes are TRBV28 and TRBJ1-5, with TRBD1 matching over 9 bases. The V and J ends lost 6 bases and 2 bases, in that order; junction bases with no gene match: 11. Germline CDR1 and CDR2: MDHEN and SYDVKM. This CDR3 region has 17 residues.

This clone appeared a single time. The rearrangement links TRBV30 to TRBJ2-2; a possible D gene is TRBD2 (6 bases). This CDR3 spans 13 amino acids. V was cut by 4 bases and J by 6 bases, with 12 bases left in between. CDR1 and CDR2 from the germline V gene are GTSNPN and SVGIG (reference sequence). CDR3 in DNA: TGTGCCTGGAAGCTCGGGGGACCCGGGGAGCTGTTTTTT. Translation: CAWKLGGPGELFF. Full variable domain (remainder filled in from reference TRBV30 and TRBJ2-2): SQTIHQWPATLVQPVGSPLSLECTVEGTSNPNLYWYRQAAGRGLQLLFYSVGIGQISSEVPQNLSASRPQDRQFILSSKKLLLSDSGFYLCAWKLGGPGELFFGEGSRLTVL.

CDR3 nucleotides: TGCGCCAGCAGCCCCGGGACAGTTAGCACAGATACGCAGTATTTT. This translates into CASSPGTVSTDTQYF. This chain connects TRBV4-1 to TRBJ2-3; TRBD1 matches 7 bases. This CDR3 spans 15 amino acids. Trimming at V came to 4 bases and at J to 0 bases, leaving 4 bases not matched to a gene. Germline assignment: CDR1 MGHRA and CDR2 YSYEKL.

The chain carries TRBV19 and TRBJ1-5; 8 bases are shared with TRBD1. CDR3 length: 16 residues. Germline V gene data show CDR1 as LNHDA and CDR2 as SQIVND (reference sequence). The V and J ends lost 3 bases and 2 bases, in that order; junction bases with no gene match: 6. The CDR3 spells CASSIIGRGRNQPQHF. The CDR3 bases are TGTGCCAGTAGTATCATCGGCAGGGGGCGCAATCAGCCCCAGCATTTT.

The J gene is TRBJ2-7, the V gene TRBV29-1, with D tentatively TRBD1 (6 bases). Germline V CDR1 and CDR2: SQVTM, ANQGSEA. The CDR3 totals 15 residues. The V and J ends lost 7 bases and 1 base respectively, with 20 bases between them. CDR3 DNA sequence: TGCAGCGCCGCGGGTGGCAGGGGCGAATCCTACGAGCAGTACTTC. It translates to CSAAGGRGESYEQYF.

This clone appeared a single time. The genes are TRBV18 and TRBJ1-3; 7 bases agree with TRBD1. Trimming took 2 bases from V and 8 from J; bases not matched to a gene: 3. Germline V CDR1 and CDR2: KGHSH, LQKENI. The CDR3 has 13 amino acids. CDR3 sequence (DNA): TGTGCCAGCTCACCAAGCACAGGGGACACCATATATTTT. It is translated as CASSPSTGDTIYF.

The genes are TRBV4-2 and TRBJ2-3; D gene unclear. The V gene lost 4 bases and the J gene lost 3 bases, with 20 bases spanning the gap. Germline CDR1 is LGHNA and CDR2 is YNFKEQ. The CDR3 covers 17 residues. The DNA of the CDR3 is TGTGCCAGCAGCCCACTCGCGGATTCCGGCGGTACAGATACGCAGTATTTT. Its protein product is CASSPLADSGGTDTQYF.

This CDR3 is CASSMTDQETQYF. Here the CDR3 DNA reads TGTGCCAGCAGCATGACTGATCAAGAGACCCAGTACTTC. The V and J genes are TRBV5-6 and TRBJ2-5; D not resolved. Germline lookup yields CDR1 SGHDT and CDR2 YYEEEE. The CDR3 is made up of 13 amino acids. V lost 4 bases to trimming and J lost 2 bases, with 9 bases between them.

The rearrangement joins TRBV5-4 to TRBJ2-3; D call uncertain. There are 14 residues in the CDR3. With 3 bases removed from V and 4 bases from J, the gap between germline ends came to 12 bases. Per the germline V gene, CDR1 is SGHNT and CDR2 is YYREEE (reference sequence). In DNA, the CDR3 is TGTGCCAGCAGCTCTGACATTTCACCAGATACGCAGTATTTT. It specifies CASSSDISPDTQYF.

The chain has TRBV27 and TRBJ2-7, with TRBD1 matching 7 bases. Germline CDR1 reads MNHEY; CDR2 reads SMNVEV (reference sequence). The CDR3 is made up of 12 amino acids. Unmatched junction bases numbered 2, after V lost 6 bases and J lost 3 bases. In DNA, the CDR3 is TGTGCCAGCAGGACAGGGTTCTACGAGCAGTACTTC. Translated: CASRTGFYEQYF.

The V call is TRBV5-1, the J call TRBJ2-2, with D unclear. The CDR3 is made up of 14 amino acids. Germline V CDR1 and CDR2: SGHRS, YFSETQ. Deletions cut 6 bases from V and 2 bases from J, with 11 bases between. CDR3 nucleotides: TGCGCCAGCATGGAACTTACAAACACCGGGGAGCTGTTTTTT. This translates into CASMELTNTGELFF. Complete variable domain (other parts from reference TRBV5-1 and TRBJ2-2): KAGVTQTPRYLIKTRGQQVTLSCSPISGHRSVSWYQQTPGQGLQFLFEYFSETQRNKGNFPGRFSGRQFSNSRSEMNVSTLELGDSALYLCASMELTNTGELFFGEGSRLTVL.

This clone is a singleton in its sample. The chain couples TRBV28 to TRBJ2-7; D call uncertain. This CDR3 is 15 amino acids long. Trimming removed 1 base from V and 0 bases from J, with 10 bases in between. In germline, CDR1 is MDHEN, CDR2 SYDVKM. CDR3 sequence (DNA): TGTGCCAGCAGTTTATCAGCCACAAGCTCCTACGAGCAGTACTTC. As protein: CASSLSATSSYEQYF.

CDR3: CASSVSEGRHTDTQYF. In DNA, the CDR3 is TGTGCCAGCAGCGTAAGTGAAGGGAGGCACACGGATACGCAGTATTTT. This chain joins TRBV9 and TRBJ2-3; TRBD2 might be the D (6 bases). This CDR3 is built from 16 residues. Trimming pared 1 base from V and 6 bases from J, leaving 18 bases between. Germline V gene sequence: CDR1 SGDLS, CDR2 YYNGEE.

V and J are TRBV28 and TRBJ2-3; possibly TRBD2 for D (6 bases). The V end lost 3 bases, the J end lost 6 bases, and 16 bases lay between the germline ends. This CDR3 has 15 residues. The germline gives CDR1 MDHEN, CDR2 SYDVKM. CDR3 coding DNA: TGTGCCAGCAGTTTCGGTTCACTTGGGACTGATACGCAGTATTTT. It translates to CASSFGSLGTDTQYF.

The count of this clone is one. CDR3 loop: CASSAARGVNNSPLHF. CDR3 DNA sequence: TGTGCCAGCAGTGCTGCTCGCGGGGTAAATAATTCACCCCTCCACTTT. The chain couples TRBV6-1 to TRBJ1-6; D is ambiguous. The CDR3 is 16 amino acids. The germline V gene encodes CDR1 MNHNS and CDR2 SASEGT. The ends were cut back, 4 bases at V and 5 bases at J, with 15 bases in the middle.

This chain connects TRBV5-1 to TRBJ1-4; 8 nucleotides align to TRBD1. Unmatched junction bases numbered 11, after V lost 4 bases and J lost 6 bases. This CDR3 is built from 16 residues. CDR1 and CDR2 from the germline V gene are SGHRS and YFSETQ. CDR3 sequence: CASSPDRVGLDEKLFF. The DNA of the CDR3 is TGCGCCAGCAGCCCGGACAGGGTGGGACTGGATGAAAAACTGTTTTTT.

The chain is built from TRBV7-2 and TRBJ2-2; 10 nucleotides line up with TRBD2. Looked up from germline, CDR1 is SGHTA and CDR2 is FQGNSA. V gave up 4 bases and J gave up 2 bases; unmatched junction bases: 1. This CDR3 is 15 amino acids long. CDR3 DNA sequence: TGTGCCAGCAGCTGGACTAGCGGAAACACCGGGGAGCTGTTTTTT. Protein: CASSWTSGNTGELFF.

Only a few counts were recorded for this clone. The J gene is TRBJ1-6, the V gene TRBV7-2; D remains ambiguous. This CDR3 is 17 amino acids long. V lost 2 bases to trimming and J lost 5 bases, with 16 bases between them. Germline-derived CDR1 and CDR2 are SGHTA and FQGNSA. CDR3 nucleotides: TGTGCCAGCAGCTTATCCCCTCAACGGGCCCATAATTCACCCCTCCACTTT. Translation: CASSLSPQRAHNSPLHF.

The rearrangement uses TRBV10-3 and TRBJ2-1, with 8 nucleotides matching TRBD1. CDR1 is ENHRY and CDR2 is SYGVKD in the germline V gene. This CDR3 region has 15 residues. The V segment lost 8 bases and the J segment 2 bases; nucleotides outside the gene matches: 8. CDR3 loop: CAIHSDRGPYNEQFF. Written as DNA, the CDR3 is TGTGCCATCCATTCAGACAGGGGACCCTACAATGAGCAGTTCTTC.